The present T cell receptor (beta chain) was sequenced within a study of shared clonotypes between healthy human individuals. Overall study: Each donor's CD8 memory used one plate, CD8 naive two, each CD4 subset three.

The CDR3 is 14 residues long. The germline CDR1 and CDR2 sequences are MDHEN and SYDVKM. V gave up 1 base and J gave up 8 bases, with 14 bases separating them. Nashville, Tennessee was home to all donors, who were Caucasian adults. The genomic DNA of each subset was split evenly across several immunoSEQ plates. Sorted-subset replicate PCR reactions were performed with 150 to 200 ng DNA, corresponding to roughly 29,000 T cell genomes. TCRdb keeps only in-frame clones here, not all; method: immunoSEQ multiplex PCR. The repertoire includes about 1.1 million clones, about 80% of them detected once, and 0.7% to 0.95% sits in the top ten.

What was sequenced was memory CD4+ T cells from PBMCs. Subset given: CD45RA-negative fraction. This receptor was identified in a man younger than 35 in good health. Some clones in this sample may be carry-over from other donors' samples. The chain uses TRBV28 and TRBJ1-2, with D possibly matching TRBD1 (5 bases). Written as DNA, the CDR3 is TGTGCCAGCAGTTTATTTCGGGGGGGAAGGGGCTACACCTTC. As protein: CASSLFRGGRGYTF.